Listed here is a single T cell receptor (beta chain). Some clones are missing from TCRdb's copy, which holds only in-frame ones; the method was immunoSEQ multiplex PCR. The sample records hundreds of thousands of clones, 80% to 90% being singletons. The record originates from a study of shared T cell receptors in the human thymus. V gave up 9 bases and J gave up 4 bases; unmatched junction bases: 20. This CDR3 has 19 residues. Germline-derived CDR1 and CDR2 are LNHDA and SQIVND (reference sequence). Separately, the same data were catalogued under a study of human thymus T cells. That investigation notes: Donation came from healthy Finnish infants having corrective surgery for congenital heart defects. Obtained as resections during corrective heart surgery, the thymus tissue was then studied. Repertoires from thymus and blood appeared to show biased V and J gene usage. Unrelated individuals were reported by related research to share highly overlapping thymic repertoires.

The sequence was collected from a girl under three years old with a congenital heart defect. Sequenced material: thymocytes. This sequence joins TRBV19 and TRBJ2-3; TRBD2 matches 12 bases. The CDR3 spells CASEPRLAGVKGSADTQYF. In nucleotides, the CDR3 is TGTGCCAGCGAACCGAGACTAGCGGGGGTCAAAGGGTCCGCAGATACGCAGTATTTT.